Given below is one T cell receptor (beta chain) in context. The specificity of this receptor is unknown. The sample holds no much larger clone one base away, and base qualities are not on file. CD8 naive samples consisted of CD45RO-negative cells that were positively selected for CCR7, yielding a CD45RA+CCR7+ population without TemRA cells. The donors were healthy, HIV-negative adults who had no recently reported acute infections or vaccinations. All donors were Caucasian adults living in Nashville, Tennessee, USA. After blood collection by leukapheresis, PBMCs were isolated using Ficoll-Histopaque density gradient centrifugation and then cryopreserved in the vapor phase of liquid nitrogen. Purity and quantity of every magnetically sorted T cell population were checked by analytical flow cytometry. From each sorted fraction, genomic DNA was isolated and quantified by UV absorbance on a Nanodrop 2000c.

The data derive from a study of shared clonotypes between healthy human individuals (TCRdb year 2020). Notes on the research overall: The cohort included three men and two women between 18 and 49 years of age. For each donor, CD4 naive and CD4 memory were each given three plates, CD8 naive was given two plates, and CD8 memory was given one plate. Blood TCR repertoires of several healthy adults were deeply sequenced to estimate repertoire size and the extent of clonotype sharing between individuals. To increase sequencing depth and limit assay-specific biases, different laboratories used diverse techniques to prepare libraries and sequence TCR repertoires. Per donor, leukapheresis produced somewhere between about 0.9 and 9.5 billion PBMCs. The full study reports these points: Incomplete sequencing was indicated by rarefaction of sorted-subset datasets, despite the large sequencing depth. When a handful of donors were compared, the shared fraction of clonotypes was about 5.5% for naive CD4, over 3% for naive CD8, 2% to 2.5% for memory CD4, and 0.4% for memory CD8. The small number of donors limited the genetic and exposure-history diversity represented. Estimated clonotype richness was generally larger for naive than for memory subsets. Compared with non-shared clonotypes, clonotypes shared by all four sorted-subset donors had higher generation probabilities. Pairwise subsampling led to the expectation that sequencing depth would affect the degree of clonotype sharing among donors. Only blood was sampled, and tissue TCR repertoires likely differ from those in blood.

TCR CDR3 regions were amplified from genomic DNA by multiplex PCR using the deep immunoSEQ assay. Genomic DNA extracted from each cell subset was distributed evenly over all wells of several immunoSEQ 96-well plates, and each plate served as one replicate. For sorted subsets, each replicate PCR was loaded with roughly 200 ng genomic DNA, equivalent to 30,000 or so T cell genomes. Purified libraries were quantified with a Qubit 3.0 fluorometer, sized on a Bioanalyzer 2100, and re-quantified with the KAPA Library Quantification kit. A separate single-read 150-cycle Illumina NextSeq 550 flow cell was used to sequence each immunoSEQ 96-well plate. Per the original workflow: Because the immunoSEQ output held only junctional sequences and lacked quality scores, the filtering could not match the filtering applied to full-length reads. To assign V/J genes and CDR3, sequences were annotated against IMGT germline references using PyIR, a Python wrapper for IgBLAST v1.9. Reads were filtered out if the reads had weak V/J assignments (E-value above 1e-6), no CDR3, stop codons, out-of-frame junctions, or ambiguous translated residues. A V3J clonotype was defined by an identical inferred V gene, J gene, and CDR3 amino acid sequence. Percentage overlap between repertoires was computed as shared unique clonotypes divided by the size of the smaller repertoire. Richness of each repertoire was evaluated using RTK rarefaction, the Chao1 estimator, and Recon v2.1 estimates of unobserved clonotypes. For all TCRbeta clonotypes obtained by the gDNA method from several donors, generation probabilities were computed with OLGA. TCRdb stores this immuneACCESS table with in-frame sequences only. Part of the clones is absent; in the studies checked, under half of the shortfall reflects unresolved V genes, and no reason is known for the rest. V, J and clone size were drawn from that table, and D and trimming were deduced from the DNA. This sample comprises about 1.9 million clones, 93% of them detected only once. In total, the top ten clones hold about 1.7% of the sample.

Sequences SGHDT (CDR1) and YYEEEE (CDR2) are obtained from the germline V gene. The CDR3 measures 14 amino acids from cysteine to phenylalanine. CDR3 DNA is the only sequence kept; it has 42 bases, read in frame from the first base. V and J lose 0 bases and 6 bases, and a span of 11 bases separates them. The sample comprised naive CD8+ T cells from PBMCs. In the paper's terms, the cell subset or site label means: CD45RA+CCR7+. The receptor comes from a man aged 18 to 30 in good health. Some clones in this sample may be carry-over from other donors' samples. The chain is encoded by TRBV5-6 joined to TRBJ2-3; TRBD1 is a possible D gene, resting on 6 matching bases. The DNA sequence is TGTGCCAGCAGCTTGGGGGCAGGGGTTGATACGCAGTATTTT. Its coded protein is CASSLGAGVDTQYF.